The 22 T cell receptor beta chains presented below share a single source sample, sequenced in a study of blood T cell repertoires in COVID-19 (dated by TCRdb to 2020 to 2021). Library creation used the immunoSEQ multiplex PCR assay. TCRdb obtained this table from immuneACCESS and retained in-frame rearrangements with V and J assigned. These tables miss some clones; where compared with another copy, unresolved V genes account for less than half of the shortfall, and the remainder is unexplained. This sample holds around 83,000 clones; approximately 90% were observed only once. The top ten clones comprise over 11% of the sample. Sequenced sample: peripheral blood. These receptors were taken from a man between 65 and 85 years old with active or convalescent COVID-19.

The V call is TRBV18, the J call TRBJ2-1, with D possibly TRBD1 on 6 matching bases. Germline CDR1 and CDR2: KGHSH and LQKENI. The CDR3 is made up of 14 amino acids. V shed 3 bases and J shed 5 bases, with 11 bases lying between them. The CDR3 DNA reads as TGTGCCAGCTCACCCCGGACAGCGAACAATGAGCAGTTCTTC. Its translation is CASSPRTANNEQFF.

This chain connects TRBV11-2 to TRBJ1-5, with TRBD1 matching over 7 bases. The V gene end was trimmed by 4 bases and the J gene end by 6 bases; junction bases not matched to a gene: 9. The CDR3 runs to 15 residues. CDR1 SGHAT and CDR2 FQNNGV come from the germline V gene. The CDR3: CASSSQGLSGQPQHF. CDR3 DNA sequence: TGTGCCAGCAGCTCACAGGGGCTTTCGGGTCAGCCCCAGCATTTT. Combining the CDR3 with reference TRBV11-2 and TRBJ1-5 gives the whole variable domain EAGVAQSPRYKIIEKRQSVAFWCNPISGHATLYWYQQILGQGPKLLIQFQNNGVVDDSQLPKDRFSAERLKGVDSTLKIQPAKLEDSAVYLCASSSQGLSGQPQHFGDGTRLSIL.

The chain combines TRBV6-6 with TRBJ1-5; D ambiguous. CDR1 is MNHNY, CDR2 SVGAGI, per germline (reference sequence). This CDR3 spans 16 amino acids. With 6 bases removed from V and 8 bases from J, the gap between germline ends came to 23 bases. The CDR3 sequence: CASRNRYRNSLKPQHF. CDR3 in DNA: TGTGCCAGCAGGAATCGTTACCGAAATAGTTTGAAGCCCCAGCATTTT.

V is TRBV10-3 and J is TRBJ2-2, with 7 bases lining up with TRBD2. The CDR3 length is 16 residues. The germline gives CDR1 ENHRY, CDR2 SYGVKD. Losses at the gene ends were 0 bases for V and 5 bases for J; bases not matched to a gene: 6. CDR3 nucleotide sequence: TGTGCCATCAGTGAGTCGAGCGGGATTATGACCGGGGAGCTGTTTTTT. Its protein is CAISESSGIMTGELFF.

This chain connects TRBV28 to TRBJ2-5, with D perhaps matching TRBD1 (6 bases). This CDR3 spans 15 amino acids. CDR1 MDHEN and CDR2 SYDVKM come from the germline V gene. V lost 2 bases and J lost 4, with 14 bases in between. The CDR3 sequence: CASSLHQGIGETQYF. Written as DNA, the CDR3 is TGTGCCAGCAGTTTACACCAGGGGATAGGAGAGACCCAGTACTTC.

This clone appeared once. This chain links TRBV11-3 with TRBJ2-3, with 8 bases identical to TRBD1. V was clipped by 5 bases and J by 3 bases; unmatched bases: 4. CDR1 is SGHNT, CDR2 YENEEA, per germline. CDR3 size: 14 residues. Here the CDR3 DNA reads TGTGCCAGCAGCCCAGGACAGGGAACAGATACGCAGTATTTT. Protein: CASSPGQGTDTQYF.

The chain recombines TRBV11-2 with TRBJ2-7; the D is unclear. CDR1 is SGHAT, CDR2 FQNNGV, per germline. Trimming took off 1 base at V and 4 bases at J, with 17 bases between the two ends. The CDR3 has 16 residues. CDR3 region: CASSLVSGRRWYEQYF. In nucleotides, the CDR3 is TGTGCCAGCAGCTTAGTTTCCGGCAGGCGATGGTACGAGCAGTACTTC.

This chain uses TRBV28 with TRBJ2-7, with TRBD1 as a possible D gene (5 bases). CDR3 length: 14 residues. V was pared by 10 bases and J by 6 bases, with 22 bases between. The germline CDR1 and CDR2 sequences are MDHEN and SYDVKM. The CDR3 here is CATTDVGVPGEQYF. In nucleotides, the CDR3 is TGTGCCACGACAGACGTTGGGGTACCTGGCGAGCAGTACTTC.

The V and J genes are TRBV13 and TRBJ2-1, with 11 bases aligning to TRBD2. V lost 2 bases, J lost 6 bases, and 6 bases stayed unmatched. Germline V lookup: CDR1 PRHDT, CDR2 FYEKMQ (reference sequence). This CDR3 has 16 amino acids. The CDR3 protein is CASSLMGTSGTNEQFF. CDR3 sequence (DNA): TGTGCCAGCAGCTTAATGGGGACTAGCGGTACCAATGAGCAGTTCTTC.

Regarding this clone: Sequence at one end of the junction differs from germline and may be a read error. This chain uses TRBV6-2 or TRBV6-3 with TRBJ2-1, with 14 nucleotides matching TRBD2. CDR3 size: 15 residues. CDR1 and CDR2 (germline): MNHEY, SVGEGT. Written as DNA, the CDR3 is TGTGCCAGCAGTTACTCGGGGACTAGCGGGAGCTTGGGGGTCTTC. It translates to CASSYSGTSGSLGVF.

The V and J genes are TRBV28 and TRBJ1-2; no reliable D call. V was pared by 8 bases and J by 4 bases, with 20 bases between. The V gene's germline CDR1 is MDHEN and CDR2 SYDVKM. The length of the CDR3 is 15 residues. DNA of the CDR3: TGTGCCAGCTCGGACGGAGGCGGCCTCTCCTATGGCTACACCTTC. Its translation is CASSDGGGLSYGYTF.

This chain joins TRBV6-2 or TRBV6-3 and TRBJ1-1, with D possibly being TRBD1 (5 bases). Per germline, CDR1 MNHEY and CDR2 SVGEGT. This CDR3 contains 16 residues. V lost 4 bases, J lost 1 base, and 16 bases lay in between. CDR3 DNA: TGTGCCAGCAGTTCGAGAACCGGGGGAAGGAACACTGAAGCTTTCTTT. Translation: CASSSRTGGRNTEAFF.

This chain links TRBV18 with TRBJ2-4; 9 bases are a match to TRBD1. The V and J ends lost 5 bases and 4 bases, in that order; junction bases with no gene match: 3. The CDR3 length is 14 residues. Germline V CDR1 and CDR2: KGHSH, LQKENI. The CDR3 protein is CASSTGQGKNIQYF. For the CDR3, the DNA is TGTGCCAGCTCAACAGGACAGGGGAAAAACATTCAGTACTTC.

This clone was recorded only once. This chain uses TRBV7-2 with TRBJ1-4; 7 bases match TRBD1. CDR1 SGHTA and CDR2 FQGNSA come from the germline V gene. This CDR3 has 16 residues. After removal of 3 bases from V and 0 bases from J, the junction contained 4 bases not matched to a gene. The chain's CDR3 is CASSLDRLATNEKLFF. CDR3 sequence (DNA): TGTGCCAGCAGCTTGGACAGGCTAGCAACTAATGAAAAACTGTTTTTT.

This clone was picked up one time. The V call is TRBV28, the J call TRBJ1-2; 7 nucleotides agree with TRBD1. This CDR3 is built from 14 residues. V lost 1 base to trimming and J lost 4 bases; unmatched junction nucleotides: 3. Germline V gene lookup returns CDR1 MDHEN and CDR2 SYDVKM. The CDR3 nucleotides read TGTGCCAGCAGTTTATTAGGACAGGCCTATGGCTACACCTTC. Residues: CASSLLGQAYGYTF.

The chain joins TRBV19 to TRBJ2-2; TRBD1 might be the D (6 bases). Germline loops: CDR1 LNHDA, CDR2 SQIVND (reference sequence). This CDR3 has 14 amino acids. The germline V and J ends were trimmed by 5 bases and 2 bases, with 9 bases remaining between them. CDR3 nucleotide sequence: TGTGCCAGTAGTGTACAGGGAAACACCGGGGAGCTGTTTTTT. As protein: CASSVQGNTGELFF.

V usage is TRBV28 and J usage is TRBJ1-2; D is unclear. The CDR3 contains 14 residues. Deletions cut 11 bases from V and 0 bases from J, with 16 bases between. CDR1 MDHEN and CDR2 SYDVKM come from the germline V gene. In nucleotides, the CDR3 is TGTGCCTCCGCCGCGATTCCATCTAACTATGGCTACACCTTC. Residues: CASAAIPSNYGYTF.

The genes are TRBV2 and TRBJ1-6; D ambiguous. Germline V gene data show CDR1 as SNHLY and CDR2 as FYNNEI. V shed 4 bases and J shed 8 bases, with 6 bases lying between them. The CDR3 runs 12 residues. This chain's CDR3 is CASSGTDSPLHF. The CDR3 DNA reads TGTGCCAGCAGTGGGACTGATTCACCCCTCCACTTT.

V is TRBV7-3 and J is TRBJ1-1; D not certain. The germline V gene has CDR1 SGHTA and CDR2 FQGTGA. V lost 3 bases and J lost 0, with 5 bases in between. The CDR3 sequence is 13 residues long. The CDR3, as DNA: TGTGCCAGCAGCTTCACAGTGAACACTGAAGCTTTCTTT. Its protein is CASSFTVNTEAFF.

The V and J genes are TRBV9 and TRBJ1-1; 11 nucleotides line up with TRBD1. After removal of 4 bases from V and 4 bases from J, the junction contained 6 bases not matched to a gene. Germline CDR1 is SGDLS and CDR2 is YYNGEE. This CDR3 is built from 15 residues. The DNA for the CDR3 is TGTGCCAGCAGCCCGGGACAGGGGGTGACCACTGAAGCTTTCTTT. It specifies CASSPGQGVTTEAFF.

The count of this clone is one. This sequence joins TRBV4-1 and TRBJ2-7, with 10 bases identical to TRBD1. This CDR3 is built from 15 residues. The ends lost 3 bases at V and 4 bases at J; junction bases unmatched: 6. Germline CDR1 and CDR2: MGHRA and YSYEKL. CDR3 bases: TGCGCCAGCAGCCACGGACAGGGGGGGACGTACGAGCAGTACTTC. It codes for CASSHGQGGTYEQYF.

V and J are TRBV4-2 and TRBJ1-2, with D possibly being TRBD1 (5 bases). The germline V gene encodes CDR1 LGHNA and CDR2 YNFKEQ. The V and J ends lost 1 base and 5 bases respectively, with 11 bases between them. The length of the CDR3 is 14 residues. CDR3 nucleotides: TGTGCCAGCAGCCAAGGACAGTTAACATATGGCTACACCTTC. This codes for CASSQGQLTYGYTF.